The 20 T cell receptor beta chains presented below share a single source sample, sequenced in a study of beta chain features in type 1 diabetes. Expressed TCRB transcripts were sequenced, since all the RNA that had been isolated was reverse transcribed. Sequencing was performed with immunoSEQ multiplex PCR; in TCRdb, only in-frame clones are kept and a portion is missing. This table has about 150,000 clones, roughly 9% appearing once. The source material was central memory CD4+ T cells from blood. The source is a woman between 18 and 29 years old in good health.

CDR3 DNA: TGTGCCAGCCGGGGATCGACAGGGGTCGAAGAAAAACTGTTTTTT. This codes for CASRGSTGVEEKLFF. The chain uses TRBV6-6 and TRBJ1-4; 8 bases match TRBD1. CDR1 MNHNY and CDR2 SVGAGI come from the germline V gene (reference sequence). J was trimmed by 8 bases and V by 8 bases; bases with no gene match: 13. The CDR3 loop spans 15 amino acids.

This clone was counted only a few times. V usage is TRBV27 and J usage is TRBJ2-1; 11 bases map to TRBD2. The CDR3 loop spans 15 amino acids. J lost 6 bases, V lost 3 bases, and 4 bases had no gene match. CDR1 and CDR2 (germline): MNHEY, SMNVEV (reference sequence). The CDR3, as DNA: TGTGCCAGCAGTTTTAGCGGGAGGGCCAGCAATGAGCAGTTCTTC. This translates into CASSFSGRASNEQFF.

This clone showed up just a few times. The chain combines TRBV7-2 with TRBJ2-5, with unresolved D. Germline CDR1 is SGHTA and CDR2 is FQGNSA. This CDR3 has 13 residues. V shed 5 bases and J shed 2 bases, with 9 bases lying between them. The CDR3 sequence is CASSKYRQETQYF. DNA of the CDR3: TGTGCCAGCAGCAAGTACAGACAAGAGACCCAGTACTTC.

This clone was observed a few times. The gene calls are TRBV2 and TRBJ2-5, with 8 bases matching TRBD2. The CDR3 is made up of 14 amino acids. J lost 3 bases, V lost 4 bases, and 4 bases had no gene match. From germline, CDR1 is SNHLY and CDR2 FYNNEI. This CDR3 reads CASSVETSEETQYF. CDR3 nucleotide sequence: TGTGCCAGCAGTGTGGAGACTAGCGAAGAGACCCAGTACTTC.

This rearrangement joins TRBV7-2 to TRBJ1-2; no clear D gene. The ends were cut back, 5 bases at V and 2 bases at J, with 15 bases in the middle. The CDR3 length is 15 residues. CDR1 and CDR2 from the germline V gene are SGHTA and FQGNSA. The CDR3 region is CASSPAMQVNYGYTF. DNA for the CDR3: TGTGCCAGCAGCCCGGCTATGCAGGTGAACTATGGCTACACCTTC.

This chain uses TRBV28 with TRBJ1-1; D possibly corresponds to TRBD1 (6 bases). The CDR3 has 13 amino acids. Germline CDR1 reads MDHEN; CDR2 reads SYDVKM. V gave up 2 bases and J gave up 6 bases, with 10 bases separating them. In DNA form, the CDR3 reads TGTGCCAGCAGTTTAACAGGGCGGCCTGAAGCTTTCTTT. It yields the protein CASSLTGRPEAFF.

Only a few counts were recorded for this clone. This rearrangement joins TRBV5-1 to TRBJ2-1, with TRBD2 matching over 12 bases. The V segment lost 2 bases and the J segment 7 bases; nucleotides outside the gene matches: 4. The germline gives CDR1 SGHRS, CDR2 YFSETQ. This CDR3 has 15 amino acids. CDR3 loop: CASSFLAGGPNEQFF. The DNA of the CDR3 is TGCGCCAGCAGCTTCCTAGCGGGGGGGCCGAATGAGCAGTTCTTC.

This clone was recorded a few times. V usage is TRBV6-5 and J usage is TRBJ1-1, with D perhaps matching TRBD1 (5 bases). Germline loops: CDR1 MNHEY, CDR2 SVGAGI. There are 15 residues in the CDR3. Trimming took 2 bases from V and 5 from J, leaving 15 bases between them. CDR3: CASSYAEWGGTEAFF. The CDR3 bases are TGTGCCAGCAGTTACGCGGAATGGGGGGGAACTGAAGCTTTCTTT.

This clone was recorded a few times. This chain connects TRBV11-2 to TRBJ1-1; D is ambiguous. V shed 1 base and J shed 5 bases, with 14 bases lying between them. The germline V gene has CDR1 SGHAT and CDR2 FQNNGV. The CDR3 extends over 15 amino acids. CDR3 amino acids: CASSLGNGERTEAFF. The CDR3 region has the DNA TGTGCCAGCAGCTTAGGGAACGGGGAGAGGACTGAAGCTTTCTTT.

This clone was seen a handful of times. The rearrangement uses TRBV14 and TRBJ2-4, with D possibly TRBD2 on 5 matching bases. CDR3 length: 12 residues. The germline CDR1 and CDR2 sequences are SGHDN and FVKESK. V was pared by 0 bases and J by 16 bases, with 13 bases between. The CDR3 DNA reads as TGTGCCAGCAGCCAAGATCGCGCTAGCCAATACTTC. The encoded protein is CASSQDRASQYF.

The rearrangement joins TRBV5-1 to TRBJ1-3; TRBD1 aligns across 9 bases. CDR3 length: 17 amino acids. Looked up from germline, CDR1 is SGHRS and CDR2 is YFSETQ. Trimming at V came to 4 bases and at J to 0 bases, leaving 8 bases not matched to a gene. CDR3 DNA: TGCGCCAGCAGCGCCGTACAGGGGGCGTCCTCTGGAAACACCATATATTTT. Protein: CASSAVQGASSGNTIYF.

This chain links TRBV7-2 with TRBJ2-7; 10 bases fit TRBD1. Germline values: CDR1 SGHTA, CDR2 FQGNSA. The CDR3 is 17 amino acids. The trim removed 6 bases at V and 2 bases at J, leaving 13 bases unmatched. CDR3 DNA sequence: TGTGCCAGCAGTCTCCAGGGGGGACAGGGGTCCCCCTACGAGCAGTACTTC. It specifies CASSLQGGQGSPYEQYF.

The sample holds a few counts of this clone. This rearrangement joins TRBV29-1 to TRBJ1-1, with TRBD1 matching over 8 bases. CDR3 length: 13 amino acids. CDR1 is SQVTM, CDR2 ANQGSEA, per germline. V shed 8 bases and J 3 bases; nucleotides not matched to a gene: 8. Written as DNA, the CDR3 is TGCAGCATCTACCTGACAGGGGACACTGAAGCTTTCTTT. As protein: CSIYLTGDTEAFF.

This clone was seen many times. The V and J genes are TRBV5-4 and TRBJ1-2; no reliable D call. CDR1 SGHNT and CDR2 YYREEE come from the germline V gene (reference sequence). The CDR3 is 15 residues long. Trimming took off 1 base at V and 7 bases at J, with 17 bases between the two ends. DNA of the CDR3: TGTGCCAGCAGCTTGTTTACGGTTGAGAGTGGTGGCTACACCTTC. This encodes CASSLFTVESGGYTF. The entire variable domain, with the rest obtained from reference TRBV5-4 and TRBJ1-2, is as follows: ETGVTQSPTHLIKTRGQQVTLRCSSQSGHNTVSWYQQALGQGPQFIFQYYREEENGRGNFPPRFSGLQFPNYSSELNVNALELDDSALYLCASSLFTVESGGYTFGSGTRLTVV.

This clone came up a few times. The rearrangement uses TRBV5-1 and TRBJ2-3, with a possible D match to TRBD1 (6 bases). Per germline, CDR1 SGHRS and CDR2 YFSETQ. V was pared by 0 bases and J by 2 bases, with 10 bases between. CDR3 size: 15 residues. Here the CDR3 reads CASSLEQGHTDTQYF. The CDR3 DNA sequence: TGCGCCAGCAGCTTGGAGCAGGGACACACAGATACGCAGTATTTT.

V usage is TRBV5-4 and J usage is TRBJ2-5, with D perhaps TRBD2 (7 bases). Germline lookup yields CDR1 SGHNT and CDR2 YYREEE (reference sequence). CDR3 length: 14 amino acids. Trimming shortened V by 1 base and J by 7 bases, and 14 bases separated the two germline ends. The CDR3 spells CASSLPGGGGTQYF. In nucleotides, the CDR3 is TGTGCCAGCAGCTTGCCGGGGGGCGGCGGGACCCAGTACTTC.

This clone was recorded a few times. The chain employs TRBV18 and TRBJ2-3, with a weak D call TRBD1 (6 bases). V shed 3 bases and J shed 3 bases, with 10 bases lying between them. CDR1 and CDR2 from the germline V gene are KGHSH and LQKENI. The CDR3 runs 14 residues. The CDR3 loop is CASSPSDSTDTQYF. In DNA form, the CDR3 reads TGTGCCAGCTCACCCTCGGACAGTACAGATACGCAGTATTTT.

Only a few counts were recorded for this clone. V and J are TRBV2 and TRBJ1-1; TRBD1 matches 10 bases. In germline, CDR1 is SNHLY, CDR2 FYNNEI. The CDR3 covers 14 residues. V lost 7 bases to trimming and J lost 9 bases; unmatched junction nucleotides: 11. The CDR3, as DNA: TGTGCCAGCACCGGGTGGACAGGGGGATGGAAAGCTTTCTTT. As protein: CASTGWTGGWKAFF.

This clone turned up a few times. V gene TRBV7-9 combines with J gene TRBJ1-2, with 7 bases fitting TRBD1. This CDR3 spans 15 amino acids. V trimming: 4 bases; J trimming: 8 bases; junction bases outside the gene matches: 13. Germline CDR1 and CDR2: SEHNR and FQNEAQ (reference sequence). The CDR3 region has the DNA TGTGCCAGCAGCTCCTACCGGGACAGAGCTTACGGCTACACCTTC. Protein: CASSSYRDRAYGYTF.

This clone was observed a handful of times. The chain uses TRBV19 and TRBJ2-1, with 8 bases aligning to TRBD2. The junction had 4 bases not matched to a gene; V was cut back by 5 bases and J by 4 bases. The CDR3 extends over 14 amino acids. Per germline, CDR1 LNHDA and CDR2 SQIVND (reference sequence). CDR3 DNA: TGTGCCAGTAGTGCCGGGACTAGTTACAATGAGCAGTTCTTC. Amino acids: CASSAGTSYNEQFF. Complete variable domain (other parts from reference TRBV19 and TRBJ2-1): DGGITQSPKYLFRKEGQNVTLSCEQNLNHDAMYWYRQDPGQGLRLIYYSQIVNDFQKGDIAEGYSVSREKKESFPLTVTSAQKNPTAFYLCASSAGTSYNEQFFGPGTRLTVL.